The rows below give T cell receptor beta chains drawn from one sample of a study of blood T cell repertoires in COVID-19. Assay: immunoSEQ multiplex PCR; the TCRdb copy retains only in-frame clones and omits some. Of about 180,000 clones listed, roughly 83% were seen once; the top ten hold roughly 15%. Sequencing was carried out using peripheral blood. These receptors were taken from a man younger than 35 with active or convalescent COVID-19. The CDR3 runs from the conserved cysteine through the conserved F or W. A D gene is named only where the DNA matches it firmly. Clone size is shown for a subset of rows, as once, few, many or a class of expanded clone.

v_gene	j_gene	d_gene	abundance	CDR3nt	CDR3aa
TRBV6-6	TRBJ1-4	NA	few	TGTGCCAGCAGCCGAACCGACAGGCGCTCAACTAATGAAAAACTGTTTTTT	CASSRTDRRSTNEKLFF
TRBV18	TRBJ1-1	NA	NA	TGTGCCAGCTCACCCCGACAAGCCGGTAACACTGAAGCTTTCTTT	CASSPRQAGNTEAFF
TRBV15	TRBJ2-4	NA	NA	TGTGCCACCAGCAGCCTATTAGGGGGAATTCAGTACTTC	CATSSLLGGIQYF
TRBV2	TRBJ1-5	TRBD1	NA	TGTGCCAGCAGTGGGGTTCGGACAGGGGGTATGCAGCCCCAGCATTTT	CASSGVRTGGMQPQHF
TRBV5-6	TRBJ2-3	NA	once	TGTGCCAGCAGCTGGAGAGAAGGGGCCGCAGATACGCAGTATTTT	CASSWREGAADTQYF
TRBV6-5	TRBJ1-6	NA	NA	TGTGCCAGCAGTTATATCGGGCGGGGTAATTCACCCCTCCACTTT	CASSYIGRGNSPLHF
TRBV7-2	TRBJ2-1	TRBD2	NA	TGTGCCAGCAGCTTAGGATTGGGGACTAGCGGGGTGGGGTTCTTC	CASSLGLGTSGVGFF
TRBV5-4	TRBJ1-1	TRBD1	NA	TGTGCCAGCAGCTTGTCGGACAGGGGGCGAACTGAAGCTTTCTTT	CASSLSDRGRTEAFF
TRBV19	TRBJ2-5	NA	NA	TGTGCCAGTAGTACCCTGACCGGGGGAGTCCAAGAGACCCAGTACTTC	CASSTLTGGVQETQYF
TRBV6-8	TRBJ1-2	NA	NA	TGTGCCAGCAGTTACCGCACCCTAACGGTGACTAACTATGGCTACACCTTC	CASSYRTLTVTNYGYTF
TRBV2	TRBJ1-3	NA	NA	TGTGCCAGCAGTGATCTCGGGGTTCCAGGAAACACCATATATTTT	CASSDLGVPGNTIYF
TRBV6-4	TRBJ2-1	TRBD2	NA	TGTGCCAGCAAAGGGACTAGCGGGGGCTCCTACAATGAGCAGTTCTTC	CASKGTSGGSYNEQFF
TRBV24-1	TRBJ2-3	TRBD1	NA	TGTGCCACCAACCCGGGACAGGGGTACCCAGATACGCAGTATTTT	CATNPGQGYPDTQYF
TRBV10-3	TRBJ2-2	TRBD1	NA	TGTGCCATTCGGGCTAGACAGGGTACCGGGGAGCTGTTTTTT	CAIRARQGTGELFF
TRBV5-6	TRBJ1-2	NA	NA	TGTGCCAGCACCCCCGGCGCGGACAGCTATGGCTACACCTTC	CASTPGADSYGYTF
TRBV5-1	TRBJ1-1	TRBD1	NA	TGCGCCAGTCATACAGGGGGCGCGAACACTGAAGCTTTCTTT	CASHTGGANTEAFF
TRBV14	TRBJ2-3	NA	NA	TGTGCCAGCAGCCCGGACTGGGCGGCAGATACGCAGTATTTT	CASSPDWAADTQYF
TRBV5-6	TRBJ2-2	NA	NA	TGTGCCAGCAGCTTGGACAGGAACACCGGGGAGCTGTTTTTT	CASSLDRNTGELFF
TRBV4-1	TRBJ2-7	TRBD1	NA	TGCGCCAGCAGCCATATGAAGGGGGCGCGGTACGAGCAGTACTTC	CASSHMKGARYEQYF
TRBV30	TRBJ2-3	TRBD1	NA	TGTGCCTGGAGTAGAGGGACAGGGGGCCTTAGCACAGATACGCAGTATTTT	CAWSRGTGGLSTDTQYF
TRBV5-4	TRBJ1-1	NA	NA	TGTGCCAGCAGCTTGGCCGGACAGACTAACACTGAAGCTTTCTTT	CASSLAGQTNTEAFF
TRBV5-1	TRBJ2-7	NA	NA	TGCGCCAGCAGCTACCGTCCTCACGGTGAAGCCCACGAGCAGTACTTC	CASSYRPHGEAHEQYF
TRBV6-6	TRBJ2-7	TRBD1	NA	TGTGCCAGCAGTAAGGGACAGAACTACGAGCAGTACTTC	CASSKGQNYEQYF
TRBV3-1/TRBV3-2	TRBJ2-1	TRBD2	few	TGTGCCAGCAGCCAAAGGGGGACTAGCGGGGAGCAGTTCTTC	CASSQRGTSGEQFF
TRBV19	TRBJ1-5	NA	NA	TGTGCCAGTAGTTTCCAGGGTAATCAGCCCCAGCATTTT	CASSFQGNQPQHF
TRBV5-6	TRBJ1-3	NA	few	TGTGCCAGCAGCTTTCAGGGGCGGGGAAACACCATATATTTT	CASSFQGRGNTIYF
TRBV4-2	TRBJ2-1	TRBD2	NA	TGTGCCAGCAGCCAAGATAGGGCTAGCGGAGTAACTGACTCCTACAATGAGCAGTTCTTC	CASSQDRASGVTDSYNEQFF
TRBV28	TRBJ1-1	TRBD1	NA	TGTGCCAGCAGTTTACACACAGGGGGCAGCACTGAAGCTTTCTTT	CASSLHTGGSTEAFF
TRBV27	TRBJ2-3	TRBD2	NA	TGTGCCAGCAGTCCTCGGACTAGCGGGAGGGCTTGGGACACAGATACGCAGTATTTT	CASSPRTSGRAWDTDTQYF
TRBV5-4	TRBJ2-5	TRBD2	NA	TGTGCCAGCAGAACGGGACTACACCAAGAGACCCAGTACTTC	CASRTGLHQETQYF
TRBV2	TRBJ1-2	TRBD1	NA	TGTGCCAGCAGTTACAGGGGGCAAAACTATGGCTACACCTTC	CASSYRGQNYGYTF
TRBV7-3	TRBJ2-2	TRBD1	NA	TGTGCCAGCAGCTTAGGGGACAGGAGAAACACCGGGGAGCTGTTTTTT	CASSLGDRRNTGELFF
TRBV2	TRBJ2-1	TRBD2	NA	TGTGCCAGCAGACTTGTAGGACTAGCGGGGCGAGAGAGGGGTAATGAGCAGTTCTTC	CASRLVGLAGRERGNEQFF
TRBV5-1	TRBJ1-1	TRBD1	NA	TGCGCCAGCAGCAAAGGACAGGGCAAGGCTGAAGCTTTCTTT	CASSKGQGKAEAFF
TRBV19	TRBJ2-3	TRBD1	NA	TGTGCCAGTAGTATTCGGGGTTCAGGGGGTATTGATACGCAGTATTTT	CASSIRGSGGIDTQYF
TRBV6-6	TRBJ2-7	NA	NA	TGTGCCAGCAGGGACACCAACCACGAGCAGTACTTC	CASRDTNHEQYF
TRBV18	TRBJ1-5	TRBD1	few	TGTGCCAGCTCACCCCTGGGACAGGGGGCGGATCAGCCCCAGCATTTT	CASSPLGQGADQPQHF
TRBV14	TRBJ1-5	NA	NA	TGTGCCAGCAGCCAAGATCGGGTATATAGCAATCAGCCCCAGCATTTT	CASSQDRVYSNQPQHF
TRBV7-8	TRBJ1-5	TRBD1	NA	TGTGCCAGCAGCCGGGACAGGGGGAATCAGCCCCAGCATTTT	CASSRDRGNQPQHF
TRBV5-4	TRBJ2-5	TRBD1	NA	TGTGCCAGCAGCCGTTTTTTCCAGGGGGCAGGAGAGACCCAGTACTTC	CASSRFFQGAGETQYF
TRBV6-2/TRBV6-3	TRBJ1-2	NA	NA	TGTGCCAGCAGTTTTAGTGGCAGGGCCCTCTATGGCTACACCTTC	CASSFSGRALYGYTF
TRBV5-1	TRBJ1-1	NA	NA	TGCGCCAGCAGCCCGAACGCGGGACTCGGCTTGAACACTGAAGCTTTCTTT	CASSPNAGLGLNTEAFF
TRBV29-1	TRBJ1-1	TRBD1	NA	TGCAGCGCCCAAAGGACAGGGCGGACTGAAGCTTTCTTT	CSAQRTGRTEAFF
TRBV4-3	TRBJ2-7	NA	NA	TGCGCCAGCAGCCAAGGGGAGGGGGGGGCGAACGAGCAGTACTTC	CASSQGEGGANEQYF
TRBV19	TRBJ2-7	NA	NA	TGTGCCAGTAGTGCCCACTCATCCTACGAGCAGTACTTC	CASSAHSSYEQYF
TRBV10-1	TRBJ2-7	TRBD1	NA	TGCGCCACCTCGTTGGGACAGGGGCAGGGAGAGCAGTACTTC	CATSLGQGQGEQYF
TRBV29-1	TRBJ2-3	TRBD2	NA	TGCAGCGTATCCCGGTGGACTAGCGGGAGGGCCCTGAAAGATACGCAGTATTTT	CSVSRWTSGRALKDTQYF
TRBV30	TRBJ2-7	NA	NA	TGTGCCTGGAGTCGTACAGGGTTAGTTCCCGAGCAGTACTTC	CAWSRTGLVPEQYF
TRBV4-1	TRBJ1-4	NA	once	TGCGCCAGCAGCCAAGATGGGGCAGGGATTTTTGTGGGTGAAAAACTGTTTTTT	CASSQDGAGIFVGEKLFF
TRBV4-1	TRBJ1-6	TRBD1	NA	TGCGCCAGCAGCAAGGGACAGGGACCGTATAATTCACCCCTCCACTTT	CASSKGQGPYNSPLHF
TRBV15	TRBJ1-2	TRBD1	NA	TGTGCCACCAGCAGAGCCCGGGACAGGGGGCGACTCTATGGCTACACCTTC	CATSRARDRGRLYGYTF
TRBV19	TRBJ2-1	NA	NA	TGTGCCAGTAGTATGGAGGGGTGGGGGTACAATGAGCAGTTCTTC	CASSMEGWGYNEQFF
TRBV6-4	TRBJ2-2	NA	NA	TGTGCCAGCAGTGCAAGCAACACCGGGGAGCTGTTTTTT	CASSASNTGELFF
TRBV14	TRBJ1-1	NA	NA	TGTGCCAGCAGCCCTAGCGGGGACGCGATGAACACTGAAGCTTTCTTT	CASSPSGDAMNTEAFF
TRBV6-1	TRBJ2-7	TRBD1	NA	TGTGCCAGCAGTGAAGCTCAGCAGGGGGCCTACGAGCAGTACTTC	CASSEAQQGAYEQYF